The clone carrying this T cell receptor beta chain was counted between two and nine times. Antigen specificity is unknown. Previously described methods and listed TCR primers were employed for the bulk TCR libraries. TCRdb reprocessed the PCR reads with MiXCR, giving one entry per CDR3 protein. The repertoire holds about 70,000 distinct CDR3 sequences, with 18% as singletons. This sample is drawn from a study of molecular identifiers for immune sequencing clone quantification. General observations from the study: Highly expanded clone sizes could be underestimated by identical TCR molecules sharing a barcode.

Sorting recovered naive CD8 T cells on a CD8+CD4-CCR7+CD45RA+ profile. This clonotype was sampled from a human donor in good health. Some libraries in this study had Jurkat cell RNA spiked in. Specimen: naive CD8+ T cells from blood, with Jurkat cell RNA spiked in. The subset denotes: FACS-sorted CD8+CD4-CCR7+CD45RA+ naive T cells.

The CDR3 protein is CASSFLQGIAGELFF. Written as DNA, the CDR3 is TGTGCCAGCAGTTTTTTACAGGGGATAGCCGGGGAGCTGTTTTTT. This chain connects TRBV28 to TRBJ2-2; 7 bases align to TRBD1. J was trimmed by 6 bases and V by 3 bases; bases with no gene match: 7. CDR1 MDHEN and CDR2 SYDVKM come from the germline V gene. CDR3 length equals 15 residues.